The 30 T cell receptor beta chains below come from one sample, sequenced in a study of Graves' ophthalmopathy and Graves' hyperthyroidism. Beta-chain TCR CDR3 regions were amplified from RNA transcripts. The first round was an RT-PCR with HTBI primers, and the second round was a multiplex PCR. MiXCR, applied by TCRdb to the multiplex PCR reads, yields one record per CDR3 protein. The data contain some 520,000 distinct CDR3 sequences, around 14% of them singletons. Sequences were obtained from blood. The receptors were gathered from a woman in her thirties with Graves' ophthalmopathy.

This clonotype was observed many times. The rearrangement joins TRBV25-1 to TRBJ1-2; possible D gene TRBD1, 5 bases. Deletions cut 5 bases from V and 8 bases from J, with 21 bases between. CDR3 size: 15 residues. The germline gives CDR1 MGHDK, CDR2 SYGVNS. In nucleotides, the CDR3 is TGTGCCAGCAGTCCGGCGGGACGGGTTCTTTGGGGCTACACCTTC. Its protein product is CASSPAGRVLWGYTF.

This clonotype was observed at least ten times. As DNA, the CDR3 is TGTGCCAGCAGCTCTCAGCCGGGGATCTATGGCTACACCTTC. Its protein product is CASSSQPGIYGYTF. The gene calls are TRBV7-2 and TRBJ1-2, with unresolved D. Trimming shortened V by 4 bases and J by 4 bases, and 13 bases separated the two germline ends. The germline CDR1 and CDR2 sequences are SGHTA and FQGNSA. This CDR3 is built from 14 residues.

The sample holds many counts of this clonotype. V usage is TRBV6-1 and J usage is TRBJ2-2, with D perhaps TRBD2 (6 bases). The CDR3 totals 15 residues. With 1 base removed from V and 4 bases from J, the gap between germline ends came to 10 bases. CDR1 is MNHNS, CDR2 SASEGT, per germline. The CDR3 sequence is CASSEGRGGTGELFF. The DNA of the CDR3 is TGTGCCAGCAGTGAAGGGCGGGGTGGCACCGGGGAGCTGTTTTTT.

Ten or more counts support this clonotype. This chain connects TRBV6-1 to TRBJ2-7, with D tentatively TRBD1 (6 bases). Germline CDR1 MNHNS, CDR2 SASEGT. The CDR3 spans 15 residues. The germline V and J ends were trimmed by 2 bases and 3 bases, with 14 bases remaining between them. CDR3 nucleotides: TGTGCCAGCAGTGAACTCTCTGACAGGTACTACGAGCAGTACTTC. Translated: CASSELSDRYYEQYF.

The chain employs TRBV28 and TRBJ2-2; TRBD2 aligns across 10 bases. Germline V CDR1 and CDR2: MDHEN, SYDVKM. This CDR3 region has 15 residues. V lost 7 bases and J lost 7; bases outside the gene matches: 9. The CDR3: CASTESGGEIGELFF. Here the CDR3 DNA reads TGTGCCAGCACCGAAAGCGGGGGGGAGATCGGGGAGCTGTTTTTT.

This clonotype was observed many times. Since the CDR3 does not end with the conserved phenylalanine or tryptophan, this likely comes from a read error. The rearrangement links TRBV6-5 to TRBJ2-5; D perhaps matches TRBD2 (6 bases). V was clipped by 0 bases and J by 5 bases, with 10 bases between them. Germline V gene data show CDR1 as MNHEY and CDR2 as SVGAGI. The length of the CDR3 is 14 residues. For the CDR3, the DNA is TGTGCCAGCAGTTACTCCCGCGGGATGGAGACCCAGTACTCC. Translating it yields CASSYSRGMETQYS.

This clonotype came up many times. J is TRBJ1-1 and V is TRBV5-1; possibly TRBD1 for D (5 bases). Trimming cost V 4 bases and J 1 base, with 14 bases left between them. Per germline, CDR1 SGHRS and CDR2 YFSETQ. This CDR3 comprises 15 residues. CDR3 amino acids: CASSRTGTANTEAFF. Written as DNA, the CDR3 is TGCGCCAGCAGCCGGACCGGGACCGCGAACACTGAAGCTTTCTTT. Complete variable domain (other parts from reference TRBV5-1 and TRBJ1-1): KAGVTQTPRYLIKTRGQQVTLSCSPISGHRSVSWYQQTPGQGLQFLFEYFSETQRNKGNFPGRFSGRQFSNSRSEMNVSTLELGDSALYLCASSRTGTANTEAFFGQGTRLTVV.

The sample holds a few counts of this clonotype. The chain uses TRBV6-1 and TRBJ2-5; 14 bases align to TRBD2. V was pared by 6 bases and J by 2 bases, with 5 bases of the junction left unmatched. Germline loops: CDR1 MNHNS, CDR2 SASEGT. The CDR3 runs 16 residues. The CDR3 DNA sequence: TGTGCCAGCAGGAGGGGACTAGCGGGAGTTCAAGAGACCCAGTACTTC. This translates into CASRRGLAGVQETQYF.

In its sample, this clonotype was seen many times. This rearrangement joins TRBV12-3 or TRBV12-4 to TRBJ1-1; D remains ambiguous. Trimming took off 3 bases at V and 3 bases at J, with 11 bases between the two ends. There are 14 residues in the CDR3. CDR3 residues: CASSLGGRDTEAFF. The CDR3 coding sequence is TGTGCCAGCAGTTTGGGCGGGAGGGACACTGAAGCTTTCTTT.

This clonotype showed up many times. CDR3 sequence reads: CASSSSHQPQHF. CDR3 nucleotide sequence: TGTGCCAGCAGTTCCTCGCATCAGCCCCAGCATTTT. This chain connects TRBV12-3 or TRBV12-4 to TRBJ1-5; D uncertain. V shed 4 bases and J shed 5 bases, with 6 bases lying between them. This CDR3 is 12 amino acids long.

The sample holds many counts of this clonotype. The chain couples TRBV2 to TRBJ1-1, with D unresolved. V lost 6 bases, J lost 9 bases, and 14 bases lay in between. Germline CDR1 reads SNHLY; CDR2 reads FYNNEI. This CDR3 contains 12 residues. CDR3 in amino acids: CASRAGPMKAFF. The CDR3 nucleotides are TGTGCCAGCAGGGCCGGGCCTATGAAAGCTTTCTTT.

The rearrangement joins TRBV4-1 to TRBJ2-2; 8 bases line up with TRBD1. The V segment lost 4 bases and the J segment 2 bases; nucleotides outside the gene matches: 3. This CDR3 has 15 amino acids. Germline-derived CDR1 and CDR2 are MGHRA and YSYEKL. The CDR3 DNA reads TGCGCCAGCAGCCGACCAGGGGGCAACACCGGGGAGCTGTTTTTT. It encodes CASSRPGGNTGELFF.

On this clonotype: This may stem from a read error, because a much larger clone lies one nucleotide away. The V gene is TRBV7-8, the J gene TRBJ1-1, with D possibly matching TRBD1 (5 bases). In germline, CDR1 is SGHVS, CDR2 FQNEAQ. This CDR3 has 14 residues. CDR3 sequence reads: CTSSNIGRDTEAFF. The CDR3 coding sequence is TGTACCAGCAGCAACATTGGCAGGGACACTGAAGCTTTCTTT.

This clonotype was seen many times. The genes are TRBV9 and TRBJ1-1; TRBD1 might be the D (6 bases). The V and J ends lost 2 bases and 3 bases respectively, with 8 bases between them. The CDR3 totals 13 residues. The germline CDR1 and CDR2 sequences are SGDLS and YYNGEE. The CDR3, as DNA: TGTGCCAGCAGCGTCGAGGGGGACACTGAAGCTTTCTTT. Its protein product is CASSVEGDTEAFF.

This clonotype was picked up many times. The rearrangement uses TRBV7-2 and TRBJ2-5; D unclear. The V and J ends lost 1 base and 6 bases respectively, with 9 bases between them. In germline, CDR1 is SGHTA, CDR2 FQGNSA. This CDR3 has 13 residues. CDR3 protein: CASSLGRPKTQYF. The CDR3 DNA reads as TGTGCCAGCAGCTTAGGCCGTCCCAAGACCCAGTACTTC.

This clonotype has ten or more counts. This chain uses TRBV6-5 with TRBJ2-2; D uncertain. Germline-derived CDR1 and CDR2 are MNHEY and SVGAGI. With 4 bases removed from V and 0 bases from J, the gap between germline ends came to 3 bases. The CDR3 contains 13 residues. CDR3 in DNA: TGTGCCAGCAGTTTTGCGAACACCGGGGAGCTGTTTTTT. Protein sequence: CASSFANTGELFF.

Ten or more counts support this clonotype. The CDR3: CASSLVDRAYEQYF. The CDR3 coding sequence is TGCGCCAGCAGCTTGGTGGACAGGGCTTACGAGCAGTACTTC. The V gene is TRBV5-1, the J gene TRBJ2-7; TRBD1 aligns across 8 bases. The CDR3 loop spans 14 amino acids. The germline V gene encodes CDR1 SGHRS and CDR2 YFSETQ. V shed 0 bases and J 4 bases; nucleotides not matched to a gene: 3.

This clonotype has at least ten counts. The chain carries TRBV6-2 or TRBV6-3 and TRBJ1-1, with a possible D match to TRBD1 (6 bases). V was trimmed by 0 bases and J by 3 bases, leaving 20 bases between them. Germline loops: CDR1 MNHEY, CDR2 SVGEGT. This CDR3 comprises 18 residues. In DNA, the CDR3 is TGTGCCAGCAGTTACTCCTCACGGGGGCGTTTGAAGGACACTGAAGCTTTCTTT. It is translated as CASSYSSRGRLKDTEAFF.

There are a few counts of this clonotype. Sequence at one end of the junction differs from germline and may be a read error. The J gene is TRBJ1-1, the V gene TRBV11-3; a possible D gene is TRBD1 (5 bases). Germline V gene lookup returns CDR1 SGHNT and CDR2 YENEEA. The CDR3 length is 12 residues. The CDR3 spells CASSPGGATRVF. CDR3 bases: TGTGCCAGCAGCCCGGGAGGGGCAACAAGGGTCTTT.

Concerning this clonotype itself: This could be a read error, since a much larger clone is one nucleotide away. The V call is TRBV24-1, the J call TRBJ2-2; D might be TRBD1 (5 bases). CDR1 is KGHDR and CDR2 is SFDVKD in the germline V gene. The CDR3 is made up of 15 amino acids. As DNA, the CDR3 is TGTGCCATCAGTGATCCCGACAGGAACACCGGGGAGCTGTTTTTT. Translation gives CAISDPDRNTGELFF.

A word on this clonotype: This could be a read error, since a much larger clone is one nucleotide away. CDR3 DNA: TGTCCAGCAGAAACCGGTACTGAAGCTTTCTTT. Its protein product is CPAETGTEAFF. The V call is TRBV4-2, the J call TRBJ1-1; no definite D call. Per the germline V gene, CDR1 is LGHNA and CDR2 is YNFKEQ. This CDR3 comprises 11 residues.

This clonotype was seen repeatedly, ten times or more. V and J are TRBV28 and TRBJ1-3, with 9 bases fitting TRBD1. The CDR3 consists of 15 residues. Unmatched junction bases numbered 2, after V lost 2 bases and J lost 3 bases. CDR1 MDHEN and CDR2 SYDVKM come from the germline V gene. The CDR3 nucleotides are TGTGCCAGCAGTTTAGGACAGGGGTATGGAAACACCATATATTTT. Translated: CASSLGQGYGNTIYF.

This clonotype was seen at least ten times. This rearrangement joins TRBV5-1 to TRBJ1-2; D is possibly TRBD1 (5 bases). Germline values: CDR1 SGHRS, CDR2 YFSETQ. The CDR3 length is 15 residues. Trimming stripped 4 bases from V and 4 bases from J, with 17 bases between. The CDR3: CASSISTGPGYGYTF. The CDR3 nucleotides read TGCGCCAGCAGCATCTCCACAGGTCCGGGCTATGGCTACACCTTC.

This clonotype came up many times. The chain joins TRBV19 to TRBJ1-1; D gene unclear. Trimming took 6 bases from V and 4 from J, leaving 9 bases between them. The CDR3 covers 12 residues. From germline, CDR1 is LNHDA and CDR2 SQIVND (reference sequence). The CDR3 nucleotides read TGTGCCAGTAGGCATATCCGCACTGAAGCTTTCTTT. Protein: CASRHIRTEAFF.

There are many counts of this clonotype. The genes are TRBV12-3 or TRBV12-4 and TRBJ2-5, with 10 bases identical to TRBD2. The V gene end was trimmed by 5 bases and the J gene end by 3 bases; junction bases not matched to a gene: 3. This CDR3 has 14 amino acids. CDR3: CASSPGLAKETQYF. The CDR3 nucleotides read TGTGCCAGCAGTCCGGGACTAGCGAAAGAGACCCAGTACTTC.

This clonotype has at least ten counts. The chain combines TRBV27 with TRBJ1-6; unclear D gene. V lost 9 bases and J lost 5, with 14 bases in between. CDR3 length: 14 amino acids. CDR1 is MNHEY and CDR2 is SMNVEV in the germline V gene (reference sequence). The CDR3 here is CASSVATNNSPLHF. The CDR3 nucleotides are TGTGCCAGTTCGGTGGCAACAAATAATTCACCCCTCCACTTT.

The rearrangement joins TRBV18 to TRBJ1-1; TRBD1 matches at 10 bases. This CDR3 has 15 residues. Germline CDR1 reads KGHSH; CDR2 reads LQKENI. Trimming took 8 bases from V and 5 from J; bases not matched to a gene: 11. CDR3 DNA sequence: TGTGCCAGCCCCCCGGGACAGGGGTTGTTAACTGAAGCTTTCTTT. The encoded protein is CASPPGQGLLTEAFF.

This clonotype was seen at least ten times. The rearrangement joins TRBV5-1 to TRBJ2-7; D remains unclear. This CDR3 comprises 17 residues. V was cut by 9 bases and J by 4 bases, with 29 bases left in between. The germline gives CDR1 SGHRS, CDR2 YFSETQ. CDR3 coding DNA: TGCGCCACCGTCCCCCTTAAATATCCGAGATACGTTTACGAGCAGTACTTC. It is translated as CATVPLKYPRYVYEQYF.

This clonotype was observed a handful of times. V usage is TRBV18 and J usage is TRBJ2-4, with TRBD1 as a possible D gene (5 bases). CDR1 is KGHSH and CDR2 is LQKENI in the germline V gene. The germline V and J ends were trimmed by 0 bases and 5 bases, with 11 bases remaining between them. The CDR3 is 15 residues long. CDR3 in amino acids: CASSPPIVRENIQYF. The CDR3 coding sequence is TGTGCCAGCTCACCACCGATTGTCAGGGAAAACATTCAGTACTTC.

CDR3 in DNA: TGTGCCAGCAGTGCGGCCGGATCCCAAGAGACCCAGTACTTC. Protein sequence: CASSAAGSQETQYF. V and J are TRBV6-1 and TRBJ2-5; D is undetermined. Looked up from germline, CDR1 is MNHNS and CDR2 is SASEGT. The germline V and J ends were trimmed by 4 bases and 1 base, with 10 bases remaining between them. This CDR3 region has 14 residues.